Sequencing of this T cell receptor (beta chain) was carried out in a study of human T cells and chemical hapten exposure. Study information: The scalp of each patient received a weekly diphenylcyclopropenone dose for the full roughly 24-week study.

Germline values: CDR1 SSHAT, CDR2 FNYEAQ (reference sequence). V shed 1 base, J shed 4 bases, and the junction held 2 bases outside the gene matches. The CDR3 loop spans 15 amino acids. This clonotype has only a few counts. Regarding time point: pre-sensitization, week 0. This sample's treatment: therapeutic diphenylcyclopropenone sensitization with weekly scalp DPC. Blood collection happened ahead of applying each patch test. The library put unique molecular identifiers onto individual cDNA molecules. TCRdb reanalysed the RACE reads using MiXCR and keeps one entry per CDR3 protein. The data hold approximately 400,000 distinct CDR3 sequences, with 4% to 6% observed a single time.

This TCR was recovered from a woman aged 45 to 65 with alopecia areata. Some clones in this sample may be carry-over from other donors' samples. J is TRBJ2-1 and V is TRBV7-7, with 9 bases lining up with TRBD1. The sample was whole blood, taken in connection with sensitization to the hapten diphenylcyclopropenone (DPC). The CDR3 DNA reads TGTGCCAGCAGCTTAGGCGGGACAGGGTACAATGAGCAGTTCTTC. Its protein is CASSLGGTGYNEQFF.